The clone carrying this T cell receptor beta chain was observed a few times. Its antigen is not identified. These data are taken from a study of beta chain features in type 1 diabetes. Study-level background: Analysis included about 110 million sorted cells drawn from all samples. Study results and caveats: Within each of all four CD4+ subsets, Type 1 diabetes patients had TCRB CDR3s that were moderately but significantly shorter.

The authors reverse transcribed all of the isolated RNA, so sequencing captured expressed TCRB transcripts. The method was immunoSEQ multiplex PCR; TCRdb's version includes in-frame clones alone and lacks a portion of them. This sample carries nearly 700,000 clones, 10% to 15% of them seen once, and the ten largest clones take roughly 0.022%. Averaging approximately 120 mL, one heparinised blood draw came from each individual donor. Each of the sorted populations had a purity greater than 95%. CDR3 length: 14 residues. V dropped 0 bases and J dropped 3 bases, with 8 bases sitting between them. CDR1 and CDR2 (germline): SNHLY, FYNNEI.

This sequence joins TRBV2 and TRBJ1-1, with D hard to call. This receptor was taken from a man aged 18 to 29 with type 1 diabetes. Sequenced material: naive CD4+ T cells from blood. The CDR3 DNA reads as TGTGCCAGCAGTGAAGCTCCTGACTACACTGAAGCTTTCTTT. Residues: CASSEAPDYTEAFF.